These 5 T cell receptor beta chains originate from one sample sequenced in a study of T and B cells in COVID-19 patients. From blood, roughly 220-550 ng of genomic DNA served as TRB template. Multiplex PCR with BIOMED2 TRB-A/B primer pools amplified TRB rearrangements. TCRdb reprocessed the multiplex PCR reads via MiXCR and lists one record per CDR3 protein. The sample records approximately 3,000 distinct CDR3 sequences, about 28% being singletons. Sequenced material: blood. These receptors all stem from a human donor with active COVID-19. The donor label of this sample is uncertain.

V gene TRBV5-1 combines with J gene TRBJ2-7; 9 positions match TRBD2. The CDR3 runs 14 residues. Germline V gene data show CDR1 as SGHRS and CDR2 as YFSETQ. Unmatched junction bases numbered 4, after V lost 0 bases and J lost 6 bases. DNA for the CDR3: TGCGCCAGCAGCTTGGGAGCGGGGGGAGGCGAGCAGTACTTC. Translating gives CASSLGAGGGEQYF.

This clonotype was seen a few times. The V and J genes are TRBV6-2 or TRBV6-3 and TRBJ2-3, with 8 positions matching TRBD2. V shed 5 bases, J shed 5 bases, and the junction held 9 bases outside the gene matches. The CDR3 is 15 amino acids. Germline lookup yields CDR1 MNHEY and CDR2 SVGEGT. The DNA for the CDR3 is TGTGCCAGCAGTCTTCTAGCGGGCCTAGGAGATACGCAGTATTTT. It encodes CASSLLAGLGDTQYF.

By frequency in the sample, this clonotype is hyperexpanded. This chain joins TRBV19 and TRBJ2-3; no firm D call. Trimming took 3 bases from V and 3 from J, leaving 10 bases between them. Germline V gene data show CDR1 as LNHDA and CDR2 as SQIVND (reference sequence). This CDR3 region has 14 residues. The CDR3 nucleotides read TGTGCCAGTAGTATGTTCGATGGGACAGATACGCAGTATTTT. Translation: CASSMFDGTDTQYF.

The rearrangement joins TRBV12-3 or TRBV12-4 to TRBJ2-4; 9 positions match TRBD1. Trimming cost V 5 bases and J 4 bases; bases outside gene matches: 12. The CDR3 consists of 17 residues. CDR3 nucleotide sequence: TGTGCCAGCAGTCCAGGCCGGGACAGGGACCCTAAAAACATTCAGTACTTC. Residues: CASSPGRDRDPKNIQYF.

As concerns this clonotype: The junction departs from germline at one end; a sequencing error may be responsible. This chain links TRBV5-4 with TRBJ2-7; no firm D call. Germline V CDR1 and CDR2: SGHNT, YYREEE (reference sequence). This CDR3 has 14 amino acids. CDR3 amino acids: CASSFAASSFEQYF. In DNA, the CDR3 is TGTGCCAGCAGCTTTGCTGCATCCTCCTTCGAGCAGTACTTC.